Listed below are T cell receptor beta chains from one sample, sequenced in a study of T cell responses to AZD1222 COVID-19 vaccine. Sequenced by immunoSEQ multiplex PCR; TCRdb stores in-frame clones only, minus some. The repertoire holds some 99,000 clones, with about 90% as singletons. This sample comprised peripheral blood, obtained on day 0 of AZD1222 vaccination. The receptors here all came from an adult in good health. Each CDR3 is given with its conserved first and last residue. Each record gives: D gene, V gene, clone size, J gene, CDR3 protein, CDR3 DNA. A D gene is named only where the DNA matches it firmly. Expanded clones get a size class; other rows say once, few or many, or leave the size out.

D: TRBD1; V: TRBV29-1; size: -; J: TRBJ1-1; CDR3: CSTGQGDTEAFF; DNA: TGCAGCACGGGACAGGGTGACACTGAAGCTTTCTTT
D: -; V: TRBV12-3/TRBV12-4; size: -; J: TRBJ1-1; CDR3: CASSLVEADGAFF; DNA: TGTGCCAGCAGTTTAGTAGAGGCCGACGGAGCTTTCTTT
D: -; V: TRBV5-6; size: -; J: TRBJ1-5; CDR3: CASSIGDQPQHF; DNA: TGTGCCAGCAGCATAGGGGATCAGCCCCAGCATTTT
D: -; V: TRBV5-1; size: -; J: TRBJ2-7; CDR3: CASSSTTGAYEQYF; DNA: TGCGCCAGCAGCTCCACGACTGGCGCCTACGAGCAGTACTTC
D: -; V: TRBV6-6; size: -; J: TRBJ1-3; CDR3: CASSFDRSSGNTIYF; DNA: TGTGCCAGCAGTTTTGACAGATCCTCTGGAAACACCATATATTTT
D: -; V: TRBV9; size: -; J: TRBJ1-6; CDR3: CASSQTSGFSVPLHF; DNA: TGTGCCAGCAGCCAAACGAGTGGGTTTAGCGTACCCCTCCACTTT
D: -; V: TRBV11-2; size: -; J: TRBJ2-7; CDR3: CASSRGPGQSYEQYF; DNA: TGTGCCAGCAGCCGGGGGCCGGGACAGAGCTACGAGCAGTACTTC
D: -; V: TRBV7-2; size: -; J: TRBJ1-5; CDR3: CASSLSGNQPQHF; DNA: TGTGCCAGCAGCTTGTCAGGGAATCAGCCCCAGCATTTT
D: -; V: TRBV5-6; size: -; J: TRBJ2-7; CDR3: CASSVGRPVYEQYF; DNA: TGTGCCAGCAGCGTGGGACGGCCTGTCTACGAGCAGTACTTC
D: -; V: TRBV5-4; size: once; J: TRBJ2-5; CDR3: CASSLDLAEETQYF; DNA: TGTGCCAGCAGCTTGGATTTAGCGGAAGAGACCCAGTACTTC
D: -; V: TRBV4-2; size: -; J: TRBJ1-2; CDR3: CASSQDPLTGFYGYTF; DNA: TGTGCCAGCAGCCAAGACCCTTTGACGGGATTCTATGGCTACACCTTC
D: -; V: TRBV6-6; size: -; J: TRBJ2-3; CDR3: CASSRDRDYAKDTQYF; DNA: TGTGCCAGCAGTCGAGACAGGGACTACGCGAAAGATACGCAGTATTTT
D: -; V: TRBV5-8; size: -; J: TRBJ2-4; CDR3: CASSLEQATKNIQYF; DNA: TGTGCCAGCAGCTTGGAGCAGGCGACCAAAAACATTCAGTACTTC
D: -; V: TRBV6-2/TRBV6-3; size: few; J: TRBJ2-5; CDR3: CASSYSETQYF; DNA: TGTGCCAGCAGTTACTCAGAGACCCAGTACTTC
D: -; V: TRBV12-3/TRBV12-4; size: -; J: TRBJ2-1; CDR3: CASRLSSYNEQFF; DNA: TGTGCCAGCAGGTTAAGCTCCTACAATGAGCAGTTCTTC
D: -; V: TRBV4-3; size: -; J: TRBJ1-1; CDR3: CASSQDWYGNTEAFF; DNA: TGCGCCAGCAGCCAAGATTGGTACGGGAACACTGAAGCTTTCTTT
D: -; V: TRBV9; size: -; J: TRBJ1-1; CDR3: CASSGGRTANTEAFF; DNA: TGTGCCAGCAGCGGAGGGAGGACAGCGAACACTGAAGCTTTCTTT
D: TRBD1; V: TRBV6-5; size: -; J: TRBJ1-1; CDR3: CASSRDRGPGTEAFF; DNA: TGTGCCAGCAGCCGGGACAGGGGGCCGGGCACTGAAGCTTTCTTT
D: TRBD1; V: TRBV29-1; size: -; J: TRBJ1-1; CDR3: CSGQGTEAFF; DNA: TGCAGCGGACAGGGAACTGAAGCTTTCTTT
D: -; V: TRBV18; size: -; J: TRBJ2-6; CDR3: CASSPAVSGANVLTF; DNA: TGTGCCAGCTCACCTGCTGTCTCTGGGGCCAACGTCCTGACTTTC
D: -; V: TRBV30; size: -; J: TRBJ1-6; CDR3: CAWSTRYNSPLHF; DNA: TGTGCCTGGAGTACCCGGTATAATTCACCCCTCCACTTT
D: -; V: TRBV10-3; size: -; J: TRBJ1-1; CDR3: CATRGGGNTEAFF; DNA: TGTGCCACCCGTGGGGGAGGGAACACTGAAGCTTTCTTT
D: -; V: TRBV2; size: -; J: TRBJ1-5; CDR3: CASSETGDQPQHF; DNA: TGTGCCAGCAGTGAAACGGGAGATCAGCCCCAGCATTTT